These T cell receptor beta chains were read from a single sample in a study of beta chain features in type 1 diabetes. The assay was immunoSEQ multiplex PCR, and TCRdb's table has in-frame clones only and misses some. The table shows approximately 250,000 clones, with approximately 24% occurring only once. The sequenced sample consisted of naive CD4+ T cells from blood. These receptors all come from a young woman with type 1 diabetes. The CDR3 runs from the conserved cysteine through the conserved F or W. A D gene is named only where the DNA matches it firmly. Size is stated for part of the rows, as once, few or many counts, or as a class when the clone is expanded.

V gene	J gene	clone size	D gene	CDR3 protein	CDR3 DNA
TRBV30	TRBJ1-5	NA	NA	CAWSLDRHVGGNQPQHF	TGTGCCTGGAGCTTAGACAGGCATGTGGGCGGTAATCAGCCCCAGCATTTT
TRBV13	TRBJ2-5	few	NA	CASSFGREETQYF	TGTGCCAGCAGCTTTGGGAGAGAAGAGACCCAGTACTTC
TRBV30	TRBJ1-5	NA	NA	CAWSPPQGYKQPQHF	TGTGCCTGGAGCCCCCCCCAGGGCTATAAACAGCCCCAGCATTTT
TRBV19	TRBJ1-2	NA	TRBD1	CASSPDRVDYGYTF	TGTGCCAGTAGTCCGGACAGGGTAGACTATGGCTACACCTTC
TRBV2	TRBJ2-7	NA	NA	CASSETRDIDSYEQYF	TGTGCCAGCAGTGAAACCCGGGACATCGACTCCTACGAGCAGTACTTC
TRBV29-1	TRBJ2-7	NA	TRBD2	CSVAKDGTSGRGQYF	TGCAGCGTTGCGAAAGATGGGACTAGCGGGAGGGGGCAGTACTTC
TRBV7-9	TRBJ1-4	NA	NA	CASSLKQGREKLFF	TGTGCCAGCAGCTTAAAACAGGGTAGGGAAAAACTGTTTTTT
TRBV7-2	TRBJ2-3	NA	TRBD1	CASSRRQGPDTQYF	TGTGCCAGCAGCCGACGACAGGGCCCAGATACGCAGTATTTT
TRBV7-9	TRBJ2-1	NA	TRBD1	CASSLVGQVDNEQFF	TGTGCCAGCAGCTTAGTGGGACAGGTAGACAATGAGCAGTTCTTC
TRBV18	TRBJ1-5	NA	NA	CATAGTINQPQHF	TGTGCCACCGCGGGTACTATCAATCAGCCCCAGCATTTT
TRBV5-6	TRBJ2-3	few	NA	CASSPNGGQMVDTQYF	TGTGCCAGCAGCCCAAACGGGGGACAGATGGTAGATACGCAGTATTTT
TRBV28	TRBJ2-2	NA	NA	CASSYRGGGELFF	TGTGCCAGCAGTTACAGGGGAGGCGGGGAGCTGTTTTTT
TRBV2	TRBJ2-1	few	NA	CASSEVAGRYNEQFF	TGTGCCAGCAGTGAAGTGGCGGGAAGGTACAATGAGCAGTTCTTC
TRBV9	TRBJ2-3	few	TRBD2	CASSGGLAVDTQYF	TGTGCCAGCAGCGGGGGACTAGCAGTAGATACGCAGTATTTT
TRBV18	TRBJ2-6	NA	NA	CASSPVVGANVLTF	TGTGCCAGCTCACCAGTAGTTGGGGCCAACGTCCTGACTTTC
TRBV5-1	TRBJ1-2	few	NA	CASSETGSVRDYGYTF	TGCGCCAGCAGTGAGACAGGTAGCGTAAGGGACTATGGCTACACCTTC
TRBV5-1	TRBJ1-1	few	NA	CASSFKNTEAFF	TGCGCCAGCAGCTTCAAGAACACTGAAGCTTTCTTT
TRBV30	TRBJ2-1	NA	NA	CAWSVRLVNEQFF	TGTGCCTGGAGTGTAAGACTAGTCAATGAGCAGTTCTTC
TRBV18	TRBJ2-7	few	TRBD2	CASSPAGTSRTEQYF	TGTGCCAGCTCACCGGCGGGGACTAGTAGAACCGAGCAGTACTTC
TRBV28	TRBJ2-7	NA	TRBD2	CASSFPSGSYEQYF	TGTGCCAGCAGTTTTCCTAGCGGGAGCTACGAGCAGTACTTC
TRBV6-1	TRBJ1-5	NA	TRBD1	CASSENRGPQPQHF	TGTGCCAGCAGTGAGAACAGGGGTCCTCAGCCCCAGCATTTT
TRBV28	TRBJ2-3	NA	TRBD2	CASSGSGRASSTDTQYF	TGTGCCAGCTCCGGAAGCGGGAGGGCTAGTAGCACAGATACGCAGTATTTT
TRBV4-2	TRBJ2-3	NA	TRBD2	CASSQLGSGTSTDTQYF	TGTGCCAGCAGCCAACTTGGATCCGGGACTAGTACAGATACGCAGTATTTT
TRBV7-9	TRBJ1-1	NA	NA	CASSLGGTYTEAFF	TGTGCCAGCAGCTTAGGAGGGACATACACTGAAGCTTTCTTT
TRBV9	TRBJ2-1	few	TRBD2	CASNSGTSRDEQFF	TGTGCCAGCAACTCCGGGACTAGTAGGGATGAGCAGTTCTTC
TRBV29-1	TRBJ1-2	NA	NA	CSVDARGSSSGYTF	TGCAGCGTTGATGCCCGGGGGAGTTCCAGTGGCTACACCTTC
TRBV11-2	TRBJ1-3	few	NA	CASSLLPGNTIYF	TGTGCCAGCAGCTTACTCCCTGGAAACACCATATATTTT
TRBV4-1	TRBJ2-3	few	NA	CASSQIAVSTDTQYF	TGCGCCAGCAGCCAAATAGCAGTTAGCACAGATACGCAGTATTTT
TRBV5-1	TRBJ2-7	NA	NA	CASSPPGPPYEQYF	TGCGCCAGCAGCCCGCCCGGTCCTCCCTACGAGCAGTACTTC
TRBV11-2	TRBJ2-5	NA	NA	CASRGGQETQYF	TGTGCCAGCCGCGGCGGCCAAGAGACCCAGTACTTC
TRBV30	TRBJ1-4	NA	NA	CAWRPQPNEKLFF	TGTGCCTGGAGACCACAGCCCAATGAAAAACTGTTTTTT
TRBV30	TRBJ1-2	NA	TRBD1	CAWSSRTGGHYGYTF	TGTGCCTGGAGTTCCCGGACAGGGGGGCACTATGGCTACACCTTC
TRBV18	TRBJ1-2	NA	TRBD1	CASSSTRDSLYGYTF	TGTGCCAGCTCATCAACCAGGGACAGTTTGTATGGCTACACCTTC
TRBV5-4	TRBJ2-7	NA	TRBD2	CASSNGASGRYEQYF	TGTGCCAGCAGCAACGGGGCTAGCGGGAGGTACGAGCAGTACTTC
TRBV2	TRBJ1-1	NA	NA	CASRLTLNTEAFF	TGTGCCAGCAGGCTCACTTTGAACACTGAAGCTTTCTTT
TRBV4-1	TRBJ2-5	NA	TRBD1	CASSQEGQGKETQYF	TGCGCCAGCAGCCAAGAGGGACAGGGGAAAGAGACCCAGTACTTC
TRBV5-1	TRBJ1-1	NA	TRBD1	CASSLQTGQGTEAFF	TGCGCCAGCAGCTTACAGACCGGACAGGGCACTGAAGCTTTCTTT
TRBV28	TRBJ2-7	few	NA	CASSVPGTLSYEQYF	TGTGCCAGCAGTGTCCCCGGGACTTTATCCTACGAGCAGTACTTC
TRBV4-1	TRBJ2-1	few	NA	CASSQEAVRRDNEQFF	TGCGCCAGCAGCCAAGAGGCGGTCCGGAGGGACAATGAGCAGTTCTTC
TRBV19	TRBJ2-5	NA	TRBD1	CASSAGGRQETQYF	TGTGCCAGTAGTGCAGGGGGAAGGCAAGAGACCCAGTACTTC
TRBV6-6	TRBJ2-7	once	NA	CASSTPAYEQYF	TGTGCCAGCAGTACCCCGGCCTACGAGCAGTACTTC
TRBV15	TRBJ2-7	few	TRBD1	CATSREGTGFYEQYF	TGTGCCACCAGCAGAGAAGGGACAGGGTTCTACGAGCAGTACTTC
TRBV30	TRBJ2-1	few	TRBD1	CAWSKGQGVVYNEQFF	TGTGCCTGGAGTAAAGGGCAGGGGGTTGTATACAATGAGCAGTTCTTC
TRBV6-5	TRBJ2-3	NA	NA	CASSYSRGFTGGAQYF	TGTGCCAGCAGTTACTCCCGAGGTTTTACCGGCGGAGCGCAGTATTTT